This TCR beta chain comes out of a study of blood T cell repertoires in COVID-19. Overall study context: The samples span acute and convalescent COVID-19 from the United States, Italy and Spain. Sample material is recorded as cDNA or gDNA derived from T cells, B-cell-depleted T cells, or PBMCs.

The CDR3 extends over 15 amino acids. The ends were cut back, 2 bases at V and 6 bases at J, with 13 bases in the middle. CDR1 and CDR2 from the germline V gene are MNHEY and SVGAGI. In the source study's methods: Quantification of nucleated cells was approximated via reference gene primer amplification. The repertoire was sequenced with immunoSEQ multiplex PCR; TCRdb's copy has only in-frame clones and lacks some. Clone size and V and J calls were adopted from that table, with D and trimming inferred from the DNA. The sample contains 100,000 to 150,000 clones, approximately 84% of which appear only once.

The TCR originated in an elderly woman with acute or convalescent COVID-19. The specimen was peripheral blood. The chain employs TRBV6-5 and TRBJ2-2; a possible D gene is TRBD1 (5 bases). The CDR3 sequence is CASSYAAGIPGELFF. CDR3 coding DNA: TGTGCCAGCAGTTACGCGGCAGGGATCCCCGGGGAGCTGTTTTTT.